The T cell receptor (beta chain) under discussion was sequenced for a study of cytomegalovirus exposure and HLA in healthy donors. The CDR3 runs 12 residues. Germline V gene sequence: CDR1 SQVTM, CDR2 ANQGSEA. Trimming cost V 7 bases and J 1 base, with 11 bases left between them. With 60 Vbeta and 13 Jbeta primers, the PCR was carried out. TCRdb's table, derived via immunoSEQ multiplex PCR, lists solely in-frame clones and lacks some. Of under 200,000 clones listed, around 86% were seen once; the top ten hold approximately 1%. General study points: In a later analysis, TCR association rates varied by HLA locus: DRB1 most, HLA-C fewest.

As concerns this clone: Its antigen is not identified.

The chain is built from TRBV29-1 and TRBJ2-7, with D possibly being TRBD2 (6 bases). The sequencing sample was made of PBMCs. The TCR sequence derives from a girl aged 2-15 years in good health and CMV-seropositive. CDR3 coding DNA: TGCAGCGGGGTTGGGGGGTCCTACGAGCAGTACTTC. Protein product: CSGVGGSYEQYF.